These 27 T cell receptor beta chains came from one sample sequenced in a study of blood T cells in healthy people across ages. With a J-beta primer mix and a sample-barcoded 5' primer, a second PCR ran roughly 6 to 11 cycles. TCRdb fed the 5' RACE reads into MiXCR, producing one record per CDR3 protein. The repertoire consists of about 800,000 distinct CDR3 sequences, with about 45% occurring once and the leading ten covering approximately 18%. The source material was blood. These receptors were collected from an elderly man in good health.

The chain employs TRBV6-2 or TRBV6-3 and TRBJ1-1; perhaps TRBD1 as D (6 bases). CDR3 length equals 15 residues. Trimming took off 8 bases at V and 4 bases at J, with 20 bases between the two ends. Germline V gives CDR1 MNHEY, CDR2 SVGEGT. The CDR3 bases are TGTGCCAGCGGGGGACAAGGCCTTTTCATCACTGAAGCTTTCTTT. Amino acid sequence: CASGGQGLFITEAFF.

V is TRBV5-1 and J is TRBJ1-6; possible D gene TRBD1, 5 bases. This CDR3 is built from 15 residues. Germline CDR1 is SGHRS and CDR2 is YFSETQ. The V and J ends lost 4 bases and 7 bases respectively, with 15 bases between them. CDR3 DNA: TGCGCCAGCAGCCTAACCGGGACCGTGAATTCACCCCTCCACTTT. Its protein is CASSLTGTVNSPLHF.

This clonotype was detected a few times. J is TRBJ2-7 and V is TRBV6-2 or TRBV6-3, with 7 bases lining up with TRBD2. The CDR3 runs 15 residues. With V trimmed by 2 bases and J by 1 base, 5 bases remained unmatched. Germline loops: CDR1 MNHEY, CDR2 SVGEGT. For the CDR3, the DNA is TGTGCCAGCAGTTACGGGGCTAGCGGTTCCTACGAGCAGTACTTC. As protein: CASSYGASGSYEQYF.

The chain employs TRBV25-1 and TRBJ2-1, with D tentatively TRBD1 (6 bases). V was cut by 7 bases and J by 7 bases, with 14 bases left in between. CDR3 length: 13 amino acids. In germline, CDR1 is MGHDK, CDR2 SYGVNS. The CDR3 DNA sequence: TGTGCCAGCACCGACGGGACACCTAATGAGCAGTTCTTC. Its translation is CASTDGTPNEQFF.

This clonotype has only a few counts. This chain connects TRBV10-3 to TRBJ2-3, with D possibly being TRBD1 or TRBD2 (5 bases each). This CDR3 region has 19 residues. V gave up 0 bases and J gave up 0 bases, with 19 bases separating them. Per germline, CDR1 ENHRY and CDR2 SYGVKD. CDR3 in amino acids: CAISESNLGTVPSTDTQYF. The CDR3 bases are TGTGCCATCAGTGAGTCCAACCTAGGGACGGTCCCCAGCACAGATACGCAGTATTTT.

The chain carries TRBV27 and TRBJ2-7, with D perhaps matching TRBD1 or TRBD2 (5 bases each). The V end lost 9 bases, the J end lost 2 bases, and 17 bases lay between the germline ends. This CDR3 is 14 amino acids long. The germline V gene has CDR1 MNHEY and CDR2 SMNVEV (reference sequence). As DNA, the CDR3 is TGTGCCAGTACACCTCCGGGACGAGCCTACGAGCAGTACTTC. It translates to CASTPPGRAYEQYF.

This clonotype turned up a few times. This chain joins TRBV30 and TRBJ1-1, with TRBD1 matching 7 bases. V was clipped by 7 bases and J by 0 bases; unmatched bases: 5. The CDR3 extends over 13 amino acids. CDR1 GTSNPN and CDR2 SVGIG come from the germline V gene (reference sequence). Here the CDR3 reads CASYRGLNTEAFF. DNA for the CDR3: TGTGCCTCCTACAGGGGCCTGAACACTGAAGCTTTCTTT. The full variable domain, completed using reference TRBV30 and TRBJ1-1, is SQTIHQWPATLVQPVGSPLSLECTVEGTSNPNLYWYRQAAGRGLQLLFYSVGIGQISSEVPQNLSASRPQDRQFILSSKKLLLSDSGFYLCASYRGLNTEAFFGQGTRLTVV.

The chain carries TRBV12-3 or TRBV12-4 and TRBJ2-5; no clear D gene. Trimming stripped 2 bases from V and 2 bases from J, with 12 bases between. The CDR3 is 15 residues long. The CDR3, as DNA: TGTGCCAGCAGTTTAAGTTGGCTCGGACAAGAGACCCAGTACTTC. Translating it yields CASSLSWLGQETQYF.

The V and J genes are TRBV21-1 and TRBJ2-5; TRBD1 was called by the table and not checked on the DNA. TRBV21-1 constitutes a pseudogene. The CDR3 is 13 residues long. The CDR3 DNA follows: TGTGCCAGCAACCACAGGGTTTCGGAGACCCAGTACTTC. Translated, it gives CASNHRVSETQYF.

The chain employs TRBV20-1 and TRBJ2-5; perhaps TRBD2 as D (7 bases). V lost 5 bases, J lost 4 bases, and 20 bases lay in between. Germline V gives CDR1 DFQATT, CDR2 SNEGSKA (reference sequence). The CDR3 loop spans 15 amino acids. Here the CDR3 reads CSACPPGGEGETQYF. CDR3 in DNA: TGCAGTGCTTGCCCTCCGGGGGGCGAGGGAGAGACCCAGTACTTC.

The V call is TRBV5-5, the J call TRBJ1-5; no clear D. CDR3 length: 15 amino acids. With 4 bases removed from V and 0 bases from J, the gap between germline ends came to 11 bases. Germline V lookup: CDR1 SGHKS, CDR2 YYEKEE (reference sequence). The CDR3 sequence: CASSPQADSNQPQHF. The CDR3 coding sequence is TGTGCCAGCAGCCCGCAGGCAGATAGCAATCAGCCCCAGCATTTT.

Of note for this clonotype: Germline and junction disagree at one end, which may indicate a read error. The chain combines TRBV20-1 with TRBJ2-4; the match to TRBD2 covers 12 bases. The V gene's germline CDR1 is DFQATT and CDR2 SNEGSKA (reference sequence). The CDR3 is made up of 19 amino acids. The CDR3 loop reads CSARAGRTSGEEAENIQYF. The CDR3 DNA is TGCAGTGCTAGAGCCGGGAGGACTAGCGGGGAGGAAGCCGAAAACATTCAGTACTTC.

This clonotype was counted many times. V gene TRBV7-2 combines with J gene TRBJ2-5; 13 bases match TRBD2. This CDR3 contains 17 residues. In germline, CDR1 is SGHTA, CDR2 FQGNSA. The trim removed 0 bases at V and 2 bases at J, leaving 3 bases unmatched. The CDR3 DNA sequence: TGTGCCAGCAGCTTAGCGACTAGCGGGGGGACTCAAGAGACCCAGTACTTC. Protein sequence: CASSLATSGGTQETQYF.

The genes are TRBV29-1 and TRBJ1-2; D is possibly TRBD1 (5 bases). There are 11 residues in the CDR3. The V and J ends lost 2 bases and 7 bases respectively, with 8 bases between them. Germline CDR1 reads SQVTM; CDR2 reads ANQGSEA. CDR3 bases: TGCAGCGTTGAAAGGGGAAGTGGCTACACCTTC. The encoded protein is CSVERGSGYTF.

The chain employs TRBV5-1 and TRBJ1-5; TRBD1 matches 7 bases. This CDR3 comprises 15 residues. CDR1 is SGHRS, CDR2 YFSETQ, per germline. V trimming: 1 base; J trimming: 5 bases; junction bases outside the gene matches: 6. DNA for the CDR3: TGCGCCAGCAGCTTGTCGGGACAGACTGATCAGCCCCAGCATTTT. Encoded protein: CASSLSGQTDQPQHF.

The gene calls are TRBV2 and TRBJ2-5; 9 bases align to TRBD2. The CDR3 contains 14 residues. The junction had 4 bases not matched to a gene; V was cut back by 3 bases and J by 5 bases. CDR1 is SNHLY and CDR2 is FYNNEI in the germline V gene. This CDR3 is CASSEGLAWETQYF. In nucleotides, the CDR3 is TGTGCCAGCAGTGAGGGACTAGCATGGGAGACCCAGTACTTC.

The chain combines TRBV5-6 with TRBJ1-2; 10 bases map to TRBD1. The junction had 7 bases not matched to a gene; V was cut back by 2 bases and J by 6 bases. Germline CDR1 and CDR2: SGHDT and YYEEEE. The CDR3 contains 15 residues. The CDR3 here is CASSFGTGDPDGYTF. As DNA, the CDR3 is TGTGCCAGCAGCTTCGGGACAGGGGATCCTGATGGCTACACCTTC. Filled out from reference TRBV5-6 and TRBJ1-2, the complete variable domain reads DAGVTQSPTHLIKTRGQQVTLRCSPKSGHDTVSWYQQALGQGPQFIFQYYEEEERQRGNFPDRFSGHQFPNYSSELNVNALLLGDSALYLCASSFGTGDPDGYTFGSGTRLTVV.

V and J are TRBV7-2 and TRBJ2-1; D is perhaps TRBD2 (6 bases). Germline assignment: CDR1 SGHTA and CDR2 FQGNSA. The CDR3 covers 13 residues. V lost 1 base, J lost 10 bases, and 11 bases lay in between. The chain's CDR3 is CASSLVYGREQFF. The DNA for the CDR3 is TGTGCCAGCAGCTTAGTTTATGGGAGGGAGCAGTTCTTC.

The rearrangement links TRBV7-9 to TRBJ1-2, with no clear D. Germline CDR1 SEHNR, CDR2 FQNEAQ (reference sequence). The CDR3 is made up of 15 amino acids. V shed 0 bases and J shed 4 bases, with 12 bases lying between them. CDR3 protein: CASSLAETRSYGYTF. The CDR3 DNA reads TGTGCCAGCAGCTTAGCGGAGACACGGTCCTATGGCTACACCTTC.

The gene calls are TRBV12-3 or TRBV12-4 and TRBJ2-1, with 8 bases lining up with TRBD2. The J call is in doubt because the DNA end fits TRBJ2-7 better. The CDR3 loop spans 13 amino acids. The CDR3 nucleotides are TGTGCCAGCTCCCGGGAGGGTCTCAATGAGCAGTACTTC. Its protein is CASSREGLNEQYF.

This clonotype was seen a single time. The J gene is TRBJ2-3, the V gene TRBV7-3; D gene uncertain. The V end lost 4 bases, the J end lost 2 bases, and 16 bases lay between the germline ends. The CDR3 sequence is 16 residues long. Germline V lookup: CDR1 SGHTA, CDR2 FQGTGA. The CDR3 DNA sequence: TGTGCCAGCAGCTCAAGACCGGAGATTGACACAGATACGCAGTATTTT. Encoded protein: CASSSRPEIDTDTQYF.

The chain has TRBV6-2 or TRBV6-3 and TRBJ2-4, with D possibly matching TRBD1 (6 bases). The DNA end is more similar to TRBJ2-7, so the J call may be wrong. Germline assignment: CDR1 MNHEY and CDR2 SVGEGT. This CDR3 has 18 residues. CDR3 in DNA: TGTGCCAGCAGTTACGACGGTAGGGGGTCCGTACCTTCCTACGAGCAGTACTTC. Translating it yields CASSYDGRGSVPSYEQYF.

This clonotype was found a few times. The chain employs TRBV24-1 and TRBJ2-3, with TRBD2 identical over 10 bases. V gave up 5 bases and J gave up 3 bases; unmatched junction bases: 13. This CDR3 has 18 residues. From germline, CDR1 is KGHDR and CDR2 SFDVKD. The CDR3 protein is CATSAPTGPSGRTDTQYF. The CDR3 nucleotides are TGTGCCACCAGTGCTCCGACAGGGCCTAGCGGGAGAACAGATACGCAGTATTTT.

This clonotype was found a few times. The chain links TRBV3-1 to TRBJ2-7, with 9 bases aligning to TRBD2. With 7 bases clipped from V and 0 bases from J, the junction kept 19 bases outside the gene matches. Germline CDR1 LGHDT, CDR2 YNNKEL (reference sequence). There are 19 residues in the CDR3. The CDR3 spells CASTKTMGLTSGFSYEQYF. The DNA for the CDR3 is TGTGCCAGCACTAAAACCATGGGCTTAACTAGCGGGTTCTCCTACGAGCAGTACTTC.

V is TRBV3-1 and J is TRBJ2-5, with 8 bases lining up with TRBD2. V lost 2 bases, J lost 11 bases, and 10 bases stayed unmatched. The CDR3 is 14 amino acids. The germline V gene encodes CDR1 LGHDT and CDR2 YNNKEL (reference sequence). Written as DNA, the CDR3 is TGTGCCAGCAGCCAAAGACGGGAGGGCAATGAGCAGTACTTC. This sequence encodes CASSQRREGNEQYF.

This clonotype was seen only a few times. This sequence joins TRBV28 and TRBJ2-3; D is possibly TRBD2 (6 bases). V was shortened by 7 bases and J by 8 bases, with 16 bases between the two germline ends. The CDR3 spans 13 residues. Germline-derived CDR1 and CDR2 are MDHEN and SYDVKM. The CDR3 coding sequence is TGTGCCAGCACCAGCCCGGGACTTTTTACGCAGTATTTT. It codes for CASTSPGLFTQYF.

V gene TRBV24-1 combines with J gene TRBJ2-3, with TRBD2 matching 7 bases. This CDR3 is 15 amino acids long. J lost 0 bases, V lost 4 bases, and 3 bases had no gene match. The germline V gene has CDR1 KGHDR and CDR2 SFDVKD. Here the CDR3 reads CATSEAGLSTDTQYF. DNA of the CDR3: TGTGCCACCAGTGAAGCGGGACTCAGCACAGATACGCAGTATTTT.